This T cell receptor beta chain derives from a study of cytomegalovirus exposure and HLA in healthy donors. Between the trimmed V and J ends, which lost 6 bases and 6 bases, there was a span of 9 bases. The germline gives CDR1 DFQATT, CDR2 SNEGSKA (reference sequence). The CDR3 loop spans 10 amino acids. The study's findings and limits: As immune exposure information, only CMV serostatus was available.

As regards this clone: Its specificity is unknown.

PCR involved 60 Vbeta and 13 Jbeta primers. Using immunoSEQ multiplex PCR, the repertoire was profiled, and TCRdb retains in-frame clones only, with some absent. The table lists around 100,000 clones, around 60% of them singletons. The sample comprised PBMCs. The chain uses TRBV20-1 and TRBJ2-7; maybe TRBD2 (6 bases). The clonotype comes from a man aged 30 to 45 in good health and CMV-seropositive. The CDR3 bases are TGCAGTGCCCTCGGGAGCGAGCAGTACTTC. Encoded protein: CSALGSEQYF.